This T cell receptor beta chain was sequenced in a study of CD8+ T cells in alopecia areata (dated 2018 in TCRdb). General notes on the study: To study T cell clonal expansion in alopecia areata, the researchers applied high-throughput TCRbeta sequencing to both the C3H/HeJ mouse model and human patients. In humans, TCRbeta sequencing was performed on scalp tissue and on sorted CD4+ and CD8+ peripheral blood T cells from healthy controls and from patients with patchy or totalis/universalis alopecia areata. Scalp clonality was compared across normal scalp (n=4), patchy alopecia areata scalp (n=8), and alopecia totalis/universalis scalp (n=8). RNA was obtained with the PAXgene miRNA kit for fixed scalp, the miRNeasy kit for PBMCs, and the RNeasy kit for mouse skin. TCRbeta CDR3 regions were amplified by immunoSEQ multiplex PCR using 35 Vbeta forward and 13 Jbeta reverse primers. Overall study results and their limits: TCR sequences shared between patients were less clear than in mice, possibly partly because of HLA diversity in the patient population. Lesional scalp, especially in alopecia totalis/universalis, showed higher clonality and more expanded CD8+ clones than normal scalp, suggesting antigenic drive. Unlike mouse skin, where gammadelta T cells dominate, normal human skin contains resident alphabeta T cells that get sequenced too, which complicates analysis of the scalp TCR repertoire.

With regard to this clone: What this receptor recognizes is not known. No per-base quality is available; no much larger clone lies one base away.

PBMCs were isolated by density centrifugation and stained for CD3, CD4 and CD8, and CD4+ and CD8+ T cells were sorted on a FACSAria. Scalp biopsies and blood samples were obtained from unaffected controls. Library construction relied on the immunoSEQ multiplex PCR assay. RNA was extracted from all samples and reverse transcribed into cDNA as template for TCR sequencing. First-strand cDNA was synthesized with SuperScript III using a 2:1 mix of oligo-dT and random hexamers. A synthetic immune receptor repertoire was used to measure amplification bias, and any remaining bias was corrected computationally. The authors' analysis ran thus. After raw reads were preprocessed to remove errors, the CDR3 was defined following IMGT conventions as running from the conserved cysteine to phenylalanine. Clonality was calculated as 1 minus Shannon entropy normalized by log2 of the number of productive unique TCRs. CD4 or CD8 identity of scalp clones was inferred by cross-referencing scalp TCRbeta sequences with sorted blood CD4 and CD8 repertoires. TCRdb took this table from immuneACCESS and kept in-frame rearrangements with V and J called. Such tables lack part of the clones; where checked against another copy, unresolved V genes explain under half of the gap, and the rest is unexplained. V and J calls and clone size come straight from that table; D and trimming were deduced from the DNA. This sample has around 190,000 clones in its table, and just over 55% of those were observed once. Roughly 5.3% of the sample is in the top ten clones.

The CDR3, cysteine through phenylalanine, is 17 amino acids long. Kept here is only the CDR3 DNA, which spans 51 bases and is read in frame from base 1. CDR1 and CDR2 were assigned from the germline V gene as MGHRA and YSYEKL. Relative to germline, V is 1 base shorter and J is 3 bases shorter, with 17 bases between their ends. The clonotype comes from a human donor in good health. Sequencing was performed on CD8+ T cells sorted from blood. This receptor chain uses TRBV4-1 and TRBJ2-3; no confident D gene assignment can be made. CDR3 protein: CASSQVGGGYVTDTQYF. The nucleotide sequence is TGCGCCAGCAGCCAAGTGGGCGGTGGTTATGTGACAGATACGCAGTATTTT.